The 4 T cell receptor beta chains in this list originate from one sample, sequenced in a study of cytomegalovirus exposure and HLA in healthy donors. TCRdb keeps only in-frame clones here, not all; method: immunoSEQ multiplex PCR. The profile shows about 130,000 clones, approximately 94% of them singletons. Sequencing was carried out using PBMCs. Receptors were obtained from a man between 18 and 29 years old in good health and CMV-seropositive.

This clone came up a few times. The rearrangement links TRBV19 to TRBJ2-7; the match to TRBD1 covers 7 bases. After removal of 4 bases from V and 2 bases from J, the junction contained 2 bases not matched to a gene. The CDR3 totals 13 residues. The germline V gene has CDR1 LNHDA and CDR2 SQIVND (reference sequence). Here the CDR3 reads CASSKGTAYEQYF. The CDR3 nucleotides are TGTGCCAGTAGTAAGGGGACAGCCTACGAGCAGTACTTC.

Of note for this clone: This same CDR3 is encoded by further DNA sequences in the sample. The chain links TRBV2 to TRBJ1-5, with D possibly TRBD1 on 5 matching bases. V lost 6 bases to trimming and J lost 3 bases, with 12 bases between them. The CDR3 totals 14 residues. CDR1 and CDR2 from the germline V gene are SNHLY and FYNNEI. CDR3: CASSPQGANQPQHF. The CDR3 DNA is TGTGCCAGCAGCCCCCAAGGGGCCAATCAGCCCCAGCATTTT.

The rearrangement uses TRBV19 and TRBJ2-7, with TRBD1 matching over 8 bases. This CDR3 comprises 13 residues. Germline trimming cut 11 bases from V and 6 bases from J; bases unmatched to any gene: 12. The germline V gene has CDR1 LNHDA and CDR2 SQIVND (reference sequence). CDR3: CAASGGRAGEQYF. CDR3 in DNA: TGTGCCGCTTCAGGGGGCAGGGCGGGCGAGCAGTACTTC.

The rearrangement uses TRBV18 and TRBJ1-2; D gene unclear. V was clipped by 2 bases and J by 8 bases, with 18 bases between them. The CDR3 runs to 15 residues. Germline V gene sequence: CDR1 KGHSH, CDR2 LQKENI. The CDR3 nucleotides read TGTGCCAGCTCACCAACTGACTTGAGGGAGGAAGGCTACACCTTC. Its translation: CASSPTDLREEGYTF.